This T cell receptor beta chain was profiled in a study of shared clonotypes between healthy human individuals. Study findings and constraints: The authors sampled blood alone, and tissue repertoires likely differ.

As regards this clone: The antigen is unknown.

Investigators spread the genomic DNA of each subset evenly over several immunoSEQ plates. The assay was immunoSEQ multiplex PCR, and TCRdb's table has in-frame clones only and misses some. The profile shows roughly 2 million clones, about 95% of them singletons. Naive CD8 cells lacked CD45RO and underwent positive selection for CCR7, leaving out terminally differentiated effector memory CD45RA+ cells. The germline gives CDR1 ENHRY, CDR2 SYGVKD. The CDR3 contains 15 residues. V was pared by 2 bases and J by 1 base, with 3 bases of the junction left unmatched. Sequencing was done on a sample of naive CD8+ T cells sorted from blood. The origin of this receptor is a young man in good health. The chain joins TRBV10-3 to TRBJ2-3, with 7 bases aligning to TRBD2. DNA for the CDR3: TGTGCCATCAGTGAGCCCGGACTAGGCACAGATACGCAGTATTTT. This gives the protein CAISEPGLGTDTQYF.